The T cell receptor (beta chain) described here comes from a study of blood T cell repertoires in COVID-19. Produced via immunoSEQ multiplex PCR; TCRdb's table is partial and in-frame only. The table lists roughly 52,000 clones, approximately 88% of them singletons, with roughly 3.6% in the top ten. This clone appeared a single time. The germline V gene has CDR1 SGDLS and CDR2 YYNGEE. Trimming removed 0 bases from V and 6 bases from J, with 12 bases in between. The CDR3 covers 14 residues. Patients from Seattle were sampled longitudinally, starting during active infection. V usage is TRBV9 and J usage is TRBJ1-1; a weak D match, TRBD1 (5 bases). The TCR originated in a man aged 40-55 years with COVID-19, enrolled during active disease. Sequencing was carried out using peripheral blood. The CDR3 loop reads CASSVGVVGAEAFF. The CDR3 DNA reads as TGTGCCAGCAGCGTAGGGGTTGTAGGGGCTGAAGCTTTCTTT.